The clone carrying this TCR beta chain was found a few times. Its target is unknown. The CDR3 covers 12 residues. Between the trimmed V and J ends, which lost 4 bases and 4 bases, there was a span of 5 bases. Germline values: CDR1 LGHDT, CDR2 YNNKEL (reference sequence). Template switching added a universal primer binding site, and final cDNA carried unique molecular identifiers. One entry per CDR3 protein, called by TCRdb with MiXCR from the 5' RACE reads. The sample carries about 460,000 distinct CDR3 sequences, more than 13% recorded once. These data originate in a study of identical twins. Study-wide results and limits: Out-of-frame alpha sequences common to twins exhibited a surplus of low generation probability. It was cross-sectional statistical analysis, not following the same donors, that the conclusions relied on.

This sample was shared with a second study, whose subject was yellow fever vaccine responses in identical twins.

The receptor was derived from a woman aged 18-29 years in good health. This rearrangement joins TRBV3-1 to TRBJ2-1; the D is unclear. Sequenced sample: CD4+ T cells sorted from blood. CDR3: CASSRVYNEQFF. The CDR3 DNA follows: TGTGCCAGCAGCCGAGTATACAATGAGCAGTTCTTC.